This T cell receptor (beta chain) is drawn from a study of T cell changes during pregnancy in multiple sclerosis. TCRdb's table, derived via immunoSEQ multiplex PCR, lists solely in-frame clones and lacks some. The sample contains tens of thousands of clones, about 85% of which appear only once. The V gene's germline CDR1 is SGHRS and CDR2 YFSETQ. The CDR3 loop spans 14 amino acids. V was pared by 0 bases and J by 6 bases, with 2 bases of the junction left unmatched. The clonotype originates from a female donor in good health, enrolled as a control in a pregnancy study. Here the sequenced sample was CD8+ T cells from peripheral blood mononuclear cells, taken in the first trimester of pregnancy. The V call is TRBV5-1, the J call TRBJ2-1; TRBD2 aligns across 8 bases. The CDR3 DNA reads as TGCGCCAGCAGCTTGGGCGGGAGGCCCAATGAGCAGTTCTTC. Translated, it gives CASSLGGRPNEQFF.